These 5 T cell receptor beta chains came from one sample sequenced in a study of blood T cell repertoires in COVID-19. Libraries were prepared by immunoSEQ multiplex PCR; TCRdb keeps only in-frame clonotypes and omits some of them. The table includes about 9,000 clones, roughly 83% detected once. Sequencing was carried out using peripheral blood. The receptors stem from a human donor with active COVID-19. The donor label of this sample is uncertain.

The chain uses TRBV3-1 (or the pseudogene TRBV3-2) and TRBJ1-2; D uncertain. CDR1 and CDR2 (germline): LGHDT, YNNKEL (reference sequence). The V end lost 6 bases, the J end lost 4 bases, and 18 bases lay between the germline ends. The CDR3 is made up of 15 amino acids. CDR3: CASSPRGQSFYGYTF. In nucleotides, the CDR3 is TGTGCCAGCAGTCCCCGGGGTCAGTCCTTCTATGGCTACACCTTC.

V is TRBV6-5 and J is TRBJ2-7, with TRBD1 matching 9 bases. Germline values: CDR1 MNHEY, CDR2 SVGAGI. The CDR3 has 15 residues. V lost 0 bases to trimming and J lost 7 bases; unmatched junction nucleotides: 7. In DNA, the CDR3 is TGTGCCAGCAGTTACTCGAGACAGGGGGAGCATGAGCAGTACTTC. As protein: CASSYSRQGEHEQYF.

This CDR3 is CASNLQGTDTQYF. CDR3 DNA sequence: TGTGCCAGCAATCTACAGGGCACAGATACGCAGTATTTT. The rearrangement links TRBV2 to TRBJ2-3, with D perhaps matching TRBD1 (5 bases). CDR3 length: 13 amino acids. Germline values: CDR1 SNHLY, CDR2 FYNNEI. The V end lost 7 bases, the J end lost 1 base, and 9 bases lay between the germline ends.

The gene calls are TRBV19 and TRBJ2-5; D may be TRBD2 (5 bases). The germline V and J ends were trimmed by 1 base and 4 bases, with 10 bases remaining between them. The CDR3 spans 14 residues. Germline V lookup: CDR1 LNHDA, CDR2 SQIVND (reference sequence). CDR3 protein: CASSIGEGSETQYF. DNA for the CDR3: TGTGCCAGTAGTATAGGTGAGGGATCAGAGACCCAGTACTTC.

The chain uses TRBV28 and TRBJ1-1; D is perhaps TRBD1 (5 bases). This CDR3 has 13 amino acids. CDR1 and CDR2 (germline): MDHEN, SYDVKM. The V end was cut by 3 bases, the J end by 6 bases, with 11 bases between. The CDR3, as DNA: TGTGCCAGCAGTTTTAAGGGGTGGGCTGAAGCTTTCTTT. This translates into CASSFKGWAEAFF.